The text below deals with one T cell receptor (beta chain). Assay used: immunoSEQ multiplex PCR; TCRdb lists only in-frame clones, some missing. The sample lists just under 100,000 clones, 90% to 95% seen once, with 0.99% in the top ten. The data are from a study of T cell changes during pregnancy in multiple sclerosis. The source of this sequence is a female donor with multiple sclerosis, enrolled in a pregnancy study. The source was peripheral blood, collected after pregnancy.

In DNA form, the CDR3 reads TGTGCCAGCAGTCCTACTAGCCACCTAGCCAAAAACATTCAGTACTTC. Translated, it gives CASSPTSHLAKNIQYF. The gene calls are TRBV2 and TRBJ2-4; D is possibly TRBD2 (6 bases). The germline gives CDR1 SNHLY, CDR2 FYNNEI. V was shortened by 5 bases and J by 0 bases, with 14 bases between the two germline ends. This CDR3 is built from 16 residues.